This T cell receptor (beta chain) was found in a study of vaccination and CD4 T cells after COVID-19. Study-level background: Between diagnosis and the drawing of post-COVID samples lay a median roughly 94 days (range 35 to 161). Control cultures were supplied with a CEFX pool, an HIV-1 Nef pool, or no peptide at all. Post-vaccine sampling followed dose two by a median roughly 76 days (range 14 to 241).

The sample's treatment: roughly 10-day PBMC culture with coronavirus spike peptide pools or control peptides (ViraFEST assay). Details on this clonotype: The antigen remains unidentified.

The study sequenced cultured CD4+ T cell DNA using the Oncomine TCR Beta short-read assay. DNA came from CD4+ T cells after culture. In TCRdb, the PCR reads were re-called with MiXCR into one record per CDR3 protein. The table shows roughly 20,000 distinct CDR3 sequences, with roughly 40% occurring only once. Germline V CDR1 and CDR2: MNHEY, SVGEGT. The ends lost 2 bases at V and 2 bases at J; junction bases unmatched: 6. The CDR3 is 16 amino acids. The sequence came from a human donor who had recovered from COVID-19. The starting material was CD4+ T cells from blood, cultured in vitro, obtained after SARS-CoV-2 vaccination. The chain employs TRBV6-2 or TRBV6-3 and TRBJ2-4; 7 bases fit TRBD1. The CDR3 is CASSYNEGATKNIQYF. DNA of the CDR3: TGTGCCAGCAGTTACAACGAGGGGGCAACCAAAAACATTCAGTACTTC.